The text below deals with one TCR beta chain. This sample is drawn from a study of somatic mutations in cytotoxic T cells in rheumatoid arthritis. TCRdb keeps only in-frame clones here, not all; method: immunoSEQ multiplex PCR. The sample comprises around 20,000 clones, roughly four fifths of which are singletons, and around 9.9% rests with the top ten. This CDR3 has 13 residues. Trimming left V 5 bases short and J 1 base short, with 9 bases between. Germline lookup yields CDR1 MDHEN and CDR2 SYDVKM. The specimen was CD8+ T cells sorted from blood. This receptor was obtained from a man in his late teens or twenties with rheumatoid arthritis. The chain has TRBV28 and TRBJ2-7, with D perhaps matching TRBD1 (6 bases). DNA for the CDR3: TGTGCCAGCAGTGAAACAGGGTCCTACGAGCAGTACTTC. Its translation: CASSETGSYEQYF.